Listed below are T cell receptor beta chains from one sample, sequenced in a study of human T cells and chemical hapten exposure. MiXCR, applied by TCRdb to the RACE reads, yields one record per CDR3 protein. The profile covers tens of thousands of distinct CDR3 sequences, with about 5.5% appearing a single time and roughly 13% taken by the ten largest. The sequencing sample was made of whole blood. The source is a human donor in good health. Some clones in this sample may be carry-over from other donors' samples. Both conserved end residues are part of each CDR3. The order of the fields is V gene, J gene, D gene, clone size, CDR3 protein, CDR3 DNA. The D gene is left open where the match is weak. Clone size is stated in some rows and not others, as once, few, many or a class when expanded.

v_gene: TRBV20-1
j_gene: TRBJ2-3
d_gene: .
abundance: many
CDR3aa: CSARDGAGHTDTQYF
CDR3nt: TGCAGTGCTAGAGATGGGGCGGGGCACACAGATACGCAGTATTTT

v_gene: TRBV3-1
j_gene: TRBJ2-1
d_gene: .
abundance: many
CDR3aa: CASSHKYNEQFF
CDR3nt: TGTGCCAGCAGCCACAAATACAATGAGCAGTTCTTC

v_gene: TRBV4-3
j_gene: TRBJ2-3
d_gene: TRBD2
abundance: many
CDR3aa: CASSRNARTSAQSTDTQYF
CDR3nt: TGCGCCAGCAGCCGGAACGCCCGGACTAGCGCACAAAGCACAGATACGCAGTATTTT

v_gene: TRBV30
j_gene: TRBJ1-3
d_gene: .
abundance: many
CDR3aa: CAWARTDGNTIYF
CDR3nt: TGTGCCTGGGCCCGGACAGACGGAAACACCATATATTTT

v_gene: TRBV7-9
j_gene: TRBJ1-4
d_gene: TRBD1
abundance: many
CDR3aa: CASSSPPGQGLALSEKLFF
CDR3nt: TGTGCCAGCAGCTCACCCCCGGGACAGGGGCTGGCCTTAAGTGAAAAACTGTTTTTT

v_gene: TRBV12-3/TRBV12-4
j_gene: TRBJ2-7
d_gene: .
abundance: .
CDR3aa: CASSLIGTLYEQYF
CDR3nt: TGTGCCAGCAGTCTAATTGGGACCCTCTACGAGCAGTACTTC

v_gene: TRBV2
j_gene: TRBJ2-7
d_gene: TRBD1
abundance: many
CDR3aa: CASTWTGRYEQYF
CDR3nt: TGTGCCAGCACTTGGACAGGGAGGTACGAGCAGTACTTC

v_gene: TRBV20-1
j_gene: TRBJ2-4
d_gene: .
abundance: .
CDR3aa: CSARDPAKNIQYF
CDR3nt: TGCAGTGCTAGAGATCCAGCAAAAAACATTCAGTACTTC

v_gene: TRBV7-6
j_gene: TRBJ2-2
d_gene: TRBD1
abundance: .
CDR3aa: CASSSDDRVVDTGELFF
CDR3nt: TGTGCCAGCAGCTCCGATGACAGGGTGGTAGACACCGGGGAGCTGTTTTTT

v_gene: TRBV20-1
j_gene: TRBJ1-5
d_gene: .
abundance: .
CDR3aa: CSAAGMAMGSNQPQHF
CDR3nt: TGCAGTGCTGCAGGGATGGCGATGGGGAGCAATCAGCCCCAGCATTTT

v_gene: TRBV7-2
j_gene: TRBJ2-5
d_gene: .
abundance: .
CDR3aa: CASSSTGGPGTQYF
CDR3nt: TGTGCCAGCAGCTCGACCGGGGGACCTGGCACCCAGTACTTC

v_gene: TRBV2
j_gene: TRBJ1-6
d_gene: TRBD1
abundance: few
CDR3aa: CASTFGQANSPLHF
CDR3nt: TGTGCCAGCACCTTTGGACAGGCGAATTCACCCCTCCACTTT

v_gene: TRBV11-1
j_gene: TRBJ2-6
d_gene: .
abundance: many
CDR3aa: CASSLEASGANVLTF
CDR3nt: TGTGCCAGCAGCTTAGAAGCGTCTGGGGCCAACGTCCTGACTTTC

v_gene: TRBV7-2
j_gene: TRBJ1-2
d_gene: .
abundance: few
CDR3aa: CASSLVAGGFGYTF
CDR3nt: TGTGCCAGCAGCTTAGTGGCGGGGGGATTTGGCTACACCTTC

v_gene: TRBV6-5
j_gene: TRBJ1-2
d_gene: TRBD1
abundance: many
CDR3aa: CASSHRDRGFDYGYTF
CDR3nt: TGTGCCAGCAGCCACCGGGACAGGGGTTTTGACTATGGCTACACCTTC

v_gene: TRBV10-3
j_gene: TRBJ2-3
d_gene: TRBD2
abundance: many
CDR3aa: CAISDWGLEAHYGTDTQYF
CDR3nt: TGTGCCATCAGTGATTGGGGACTAGAAGCCCACTATGGAACAGATACGCAGTATTTT

v_gene: TRBV28
j_gene: TRBJ1-6
d_gene: TRBD1
abundance: many
CDR3aa: CASSLVGGQGGSPLHF
CDR3nt: TGTGCCAGCAGCTTAGTCGGGGGACAGGGGGGCTCACCCCTCCACTTT

v_gene: TRBV7-2
j_gene: TRBJ2-3
d_gene: TRBD2
abundance: many
CDR3aa: CASSLTLSGRGDTQYF
CDR3nt: TGTGCCAGCAGCCTGACCCTTAGCGGGAGGGGAGATACGCAGTATTTT

v_gene: TRBV28
j_gene: TRBJ2-7
d_gene: TRBD2
abundance: many
CDR3aa: CASKRLAGTVWEQYF
CDR3nt: TGTGCCAGCAAAAGACTAGCGGGAACCGTGTGGGAGCAGTACTTC

v_gene: TRBV6-6
j_gene: TRBJ1-2
d_gene: .
abundance: many
CDR3aa: CASTSSGGGTGNSGYTF
CDR3nt: TGTGCCAGCACCAGTAGCGGGGGGGGTACAGGGAATTCTGGCTACACCTTC

v_gene: TRBV30
j_gene: TRBJ2-3
d_gene: .
abundance: few
CDR3aa: CAWSRTITTDTQYF
CDR3nt: TGTGCCTGGAGCCGGACTATTACCACAGATACGCAGTATTTT

v_gene: TRBV20-1
j_gene: TRBJ1-1
d_gene: .
abundance: few
CDR3aa: CSAGDAGEAFF
CDR3nt: TGCAGTGCTGGGGATGCGGGTGAAGCTTTCTTT

v_gene: TRBV27
j_gene: TRBJ1-5
d_gene: TRBD1
abundance: many
CDR3aa: CARDRGWLRPQHF
CDR3nt: TGTGCCAGGGACAGGGGATGGTTACGGCCCCAGCATTTT

v_gene: TRBV20-1
j_gene: TRBJ1-1
d_gene: .
abundance: .
CDR3aa: CSARDYGMNTEAFF
CDR3nt: TGCAGTGCTAGAGATTACGGTATGAACACTGAAGCTTTCTTT

v_gene: TRBV4-1
j_gene: TRBJ2-1
d_gene: TRBD2
abundance: many
CDR3aa: CASSQFGLASGNEQFF
CDR3nt: TGCGCCAGCAGCCAGTTTGGACTAGCGTCGGGGAATGAGCAGTTCTTC

v_gene: TRBV5-1
j_gene: TRBJ1-1
d_gene: .
abundance: many
CDR3aa: CASSLVPFGVNTEAFF
CDR3nt: TGCGCCAGCAGCTTAGTCCCCTTTGGAGTGAACACTGAAGCTTTCTTT

v_gene: TRBV28
j_gene: TRBJ2-7
d_gene: TRBD2
abundance: .
CDR3aa: CASSCGGEQYF
CDR3nt: TGTGCCAGCAGCTGCGGGGGAGAGCAGTACTTC

v_gene: TRBV7-9
j_gene: TRBJ1-1
d_gene: .
abundance: many
CDR3aa: CASSFQSGRGDAFF
CDR3nt: TGTGCCAGCAGCTTCCAGTCGGGCAGGGGAGATGCTTTCTTT

v_gene: TRBV30
j_gene: TRBJ1-1
d_gene: .
abundance: many
CDR3aa: CAWNWGGTEAFF
CDR3nt: TGTGCCTGGAATTGGGGTGGCACTGAAGCTTTCTTT

v_gene: TRBV5-1
j_gene: TRBJ2-3
d_gene: .
abundance: few
CDR3aa: CASSQGEPRTDTQYF
CDR3nt: TGCGCCAGCAGCCAAGGGGAGCCCCGCACAGATACGCAGTATTTT

v_gene: TRBV10-3
j_gene: TRBJ1-1
d_gene: .
abundance: few
CDR3aa: CAISEALRGAFF
CDR3nt: TGTGCCATCAGTGAGGCCCTACGAGGGGCTTTCTTT

v_gene: TRBV28
j_gene: TRBJ1-2
d_gene: .
abundance: many
CDR3aa: CASSSQGVGGHGYTF
CDR3nt: TGTGCCAGCAGTTCCCAGGGTGTTGGAGGTCATGGCTACACCTTC

v_gene: TRBV15
j_gene: TRBJ2-5
d_gene: TRBD1
abundance: few
CDR3aa: CATSRGQGKETQYF
CDR3nt: TGTGCCACCTCACGGGGACAGGGGAAAGAGACCCAGTACTTC

v_gene: TRBV21-1
j_gene: TRBJ2-3
d_gene: .
abundance: few
CDR3aa: CASLHPWTGTDTQYF
CDR3nt: TGTGCCAGCCTACACCCATGGACAGGGACAGATACGCAGTATTTT

v_gene: TRBV10-3
j_gene: TRBJ2-4
d_gene: TRBD1
abundance: many
CDR3aa: CAISEGRGRPAKNIQYF
CDR3nt: TGTGCCATCAGTGAGGGCAGGGGGCGCCCAGCCAAAAACATTCAGTACTTC

v_gene: TRBV7-8
j_gene: TRBJ2-3
d_gene: .
abundance: many
CDR3aa: CASSSGPSTDTQYF
CDR3nt: TGTGCCAGCAGCTCCGGACCGAGCACAGATACGCAGTATTTT

v_gene: TRBV6-5
j_gene: TRBJ2-7
d_gene: TRBD2
abundance: .
CDR3aa: CASKGGGTYEQYF
CDR3nt: TGTGCCAGCAAAGGCGGGGGAACCTACGAGCAGTACTTC

v_gene: TRBV12-3/TRBV12-4
j_gene: TRBJ2-2
d_gene: .
abundance: many
CDR3aa: CASSLAGVAGELFF
CDR3nt: TGTGCCAGCAGTTTAGCGGGGGTGGCCGGGGAGCTGTTTTTT

v_gene: TRBV20-1
j_gene: TRBJ1-1
d_gene: .
abundance: many
CDR3aa: CSARDPSKATNTEAFF
CDR3nt: TGCAGTGCTAGAGACCCCTCGAAAGCTACGAACACTGAAGCTTTCTTT

v_gene: TRBV5-6
j_gene: TRBJ1-1
d_gene: TRBD1
abundance: .
CDR3aa: CASSSPLDRGTTEAFF
CDR3nt: TGTGCCAGCAGCTCTCCCCTCGACAGGGGGACTACTGAAGCTTTCTTT

v_gene: TRBV7-9
j_gene: TRBJ2-7
d_gene: TRBD2
abundance: many
CDR3aa: CASSLVSGSSYYEQYF
CDR3nt: TGTGCCAGCAGCTTAGTTAGCGGGAGTTCCTACTACGAGCAGTACTTC

v_gene: TRBV12-3/TRBV12-4
j_gene: TRBJ1-4
d_gene: .
abundance: few
CDR3aa: CASSLDASNPQKLFF
CDR3nt: TGTGCCAGCAGTTTAGACGCCAGCAACCCTCAAAAACTGTTTTTT

v_gene: TRBV2
j_gene: TRBJ1-1
d_gene: .
abundance: .
CDR3aa: CATATEPNTEAFF
CDR3nt: TGTGCCACCGCGACAGAACCGAACACTGAAGCTTTCTTT

v_gene: TRBV2
j_gene: TRBJ2-1
d_gene: TRBD2
abundance: few
CDR3aa: CASHRTSYNEQFF
CDR3nt: TGTGCCAGCCATCGGACTAGCTACAATGAGCAGTTCTTC

v_gene: TRBV6-5
j_gene: TRBJ2-2
d_gene: .
abundance: few
CDR3aa: CASSYDTPNTGELFF
CDR3nt: TGTGCCAGCAGTTACGACACCCCGAACACCGGGGAGCTGTTTTTT

v_gene: TRBV7-9
j_gene: TRBJ2-3
d_gene: TRBD1
abundance: many
CDR3aa: CASSSAKYRDRRDTDTQYF
CDR3nt: TGTGCCAGCAGCTCCGCCAAGTACCGGGACAGGAGAGACACAGATACGCAGTATTTT

v_gene: TRBV7-2
j_gene: TRBJ1-1
d_gene: TRBD1
abundance: many
CDR3aa: CASSYRTGLNTEAFF
CDR3nt: TGTGCCAGCAGCTACCGGACAGGTTTGAACACTGAAGCTTTCTTT

v_gene: TRBV2
j_gene: TRBJ1-1
d_gene: .
abundance: many
CDR3aa: CASIRSGGFTEAFF
CDR3nt: TGTGCCAGCATTCGAAGTGGGGGCTTCACTGAAGCTTTCTTT

v_gene: TRBV7-9
j_gene: TRBJ1-2
d_gene: .
abundance: many
CDR3aa: CASSLESAQATAYGYTF
CDR3nt: TGTGCCAGCAGCTTAGAAAGCGCCCAGGCCACCGCCTATGGCTACACCTTC

v_gene: TRBV18
j_gene: TRBJ2-1
d_gene: TRBD2
abundance: few
CDR3aa: CASTKQRGTTRDNEQFF
CDR3nt: TGTGCCAGCACGAAACAGCGGGGGACCACTCGGGACAATGAGCAGTTCTTC

v_gene: TRBV7-8
j_gene: TRBJ1-2
d_gene: .
abundance: many
CDR3aa: CASSLVRGAQGYTF
CDR3nt: TGTGCCAGCAGCTTAGTGAGGGGGGCGCAGGGCTACACCTTC

v_gene: TRBV20-1
j_gene: TRBJ2-1
d_gene: .
abundance: many
CDR3aa: CSARDTTGTLQLF
CDR3nt: TGCAGTGCTAGAGATACTACCGGAACCCTACAACTCTTC

v_gene: TRBV28
j_gene: TRBJ1-6
d_gene: .
abundance: .
CDR3aa: CASSSTVLASPLHF
CDR3nt: TGTGCCAGCAGTTCGACAGTTTTGGCTTCACCCCTCCACTTT

v_gene: TRBV20-1
j_gene: TRBJ2-7
d_gene: TRBD2
abundance: many
CDR3aa: CSASQLAGGPYEQYF
CDR3nt: TGCAGTGCTAGCCAGCTAGCGGGGGGTCCCTACGAGCAGTACTTC

v_gene: TRBV15
j_gene: TRBJ2-6
d_gene: .
abundance: .
CDR3aa: CATSSYGLSGANVLTF
CDR3nt: TGTGCCACCAGCAGTTACGGGCTCTCTGGGGCCAACGTCCTGACTTTC